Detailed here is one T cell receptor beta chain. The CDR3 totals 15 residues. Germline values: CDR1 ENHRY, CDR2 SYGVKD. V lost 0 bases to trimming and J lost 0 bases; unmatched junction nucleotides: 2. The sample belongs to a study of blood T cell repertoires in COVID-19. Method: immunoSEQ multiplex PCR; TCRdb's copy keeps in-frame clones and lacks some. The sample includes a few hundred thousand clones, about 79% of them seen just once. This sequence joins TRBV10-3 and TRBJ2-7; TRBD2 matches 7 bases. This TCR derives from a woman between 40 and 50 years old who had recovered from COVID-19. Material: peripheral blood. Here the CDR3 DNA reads TGTGCCATCAGTGAGTCCGGGGGGATCTCCTACGAGCAGTACTTC. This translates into CAISESGGISYEQYF.